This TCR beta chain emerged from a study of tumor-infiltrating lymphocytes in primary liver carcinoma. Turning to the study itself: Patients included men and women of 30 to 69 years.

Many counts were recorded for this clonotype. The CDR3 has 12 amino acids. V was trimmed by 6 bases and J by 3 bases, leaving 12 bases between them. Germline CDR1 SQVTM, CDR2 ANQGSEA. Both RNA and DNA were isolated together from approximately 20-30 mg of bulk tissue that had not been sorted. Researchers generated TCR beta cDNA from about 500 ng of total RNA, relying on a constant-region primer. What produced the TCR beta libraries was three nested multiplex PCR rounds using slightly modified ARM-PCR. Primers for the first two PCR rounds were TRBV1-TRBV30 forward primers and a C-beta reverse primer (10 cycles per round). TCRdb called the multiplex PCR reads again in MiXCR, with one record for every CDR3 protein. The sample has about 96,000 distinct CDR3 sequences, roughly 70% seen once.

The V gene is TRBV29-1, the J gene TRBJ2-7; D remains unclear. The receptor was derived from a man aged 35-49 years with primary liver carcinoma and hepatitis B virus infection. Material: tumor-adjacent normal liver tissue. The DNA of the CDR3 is TGCAGCGTCGTCAATAATGGCTACGAGCAGTACTTC. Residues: CSVVNNGYEQYF.